The T cell receptor beta chain under discussion was sequenced for a study of cytomegalovirus exposure and HLA in healthy donors. Primers included in the PCR were 60 Vbeta and 13 Jbeta primers. Libraries were prepared by immunoSEQ multiplex PCR; TCRdb keeps only in-frame clonotypes and omits some of them. The sample records approximately 100,000 clones, roughly 9.4% being singletons. A note on this clone: Its antigen is as yet unknown.

Overall study results and limits: Most TCR beta V segments were productive about 87% or about 30% of the time in an earlier analysis. The later analysis indicated that the majority of CMV-associated TCR beta chains appeared HLA-restricted. Cytomegalovirus status was reportedly diagnosed by the classifier with high sensitivity and specificity.

Unmatched junction bases numbered 4, after V lost 8 bases and J lost 2 bases. CDR3 size: 13 residues. Looked up from germline, CDR1 is MNHNS and CDR2 is SASEGT. This sequence joins TRBV6-1 and TRBJ1-2, with 8 nucleotides matching TRBD1. The sequenced sample was PBMCs. This clonotype originated in a man aged 50-59 years in good health and CMV-seropositive. In DNA form, the CDR3 reads TGTGCCAGCGACAGGGGTGGCAACTATGGCTACACCTTC. It translates to CASDRGGNYGYTF.